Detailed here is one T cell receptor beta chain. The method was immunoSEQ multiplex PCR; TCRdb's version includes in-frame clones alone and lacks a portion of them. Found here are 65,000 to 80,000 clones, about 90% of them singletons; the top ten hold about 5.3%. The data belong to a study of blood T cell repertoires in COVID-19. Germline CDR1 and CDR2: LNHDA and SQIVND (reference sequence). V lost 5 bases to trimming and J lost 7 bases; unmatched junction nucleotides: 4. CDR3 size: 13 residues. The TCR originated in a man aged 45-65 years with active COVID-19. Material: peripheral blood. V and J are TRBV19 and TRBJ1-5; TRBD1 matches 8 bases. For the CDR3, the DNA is TGTGCCAGTAGTGCGGACAGGGAACAGCCCCAGCATTTT. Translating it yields CASSADREQPQHF.